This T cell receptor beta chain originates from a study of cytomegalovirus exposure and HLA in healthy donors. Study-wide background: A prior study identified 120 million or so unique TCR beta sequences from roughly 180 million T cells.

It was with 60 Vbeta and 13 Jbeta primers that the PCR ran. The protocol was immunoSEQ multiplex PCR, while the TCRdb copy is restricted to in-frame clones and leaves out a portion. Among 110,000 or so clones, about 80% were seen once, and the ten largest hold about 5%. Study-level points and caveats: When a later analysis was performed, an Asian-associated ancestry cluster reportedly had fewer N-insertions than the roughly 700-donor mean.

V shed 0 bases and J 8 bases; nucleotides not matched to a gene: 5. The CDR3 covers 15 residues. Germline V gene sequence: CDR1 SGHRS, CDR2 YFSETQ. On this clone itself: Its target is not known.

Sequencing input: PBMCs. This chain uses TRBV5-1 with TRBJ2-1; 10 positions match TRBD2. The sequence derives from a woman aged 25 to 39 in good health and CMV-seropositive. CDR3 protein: CASSLEASGSDEQFF. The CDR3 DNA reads TGCGCCAGCAGCTTGGAGGCTAGCGGGAGCGATGAGCAGTTCTTC.